Each of the 2 T cell receptor beta chains below was sequenced from the same sample in a study of blood T cells in healthy people across ages. The use of a sample-barcoded 5' primer and a J-beta primer mix characterized a second PCR of roughly 7 to 12 cycles. TCRdb used MiXCR to reprocess the 5' RACE reads, holding one entry per CDR3 protein. The sample carries 600,000 or so distinct CDR3 sequences, approximately 30% recorded once. The sequenced material came from blood. These receptors all stem from a woman of 80 years or more in good health.

This clonotype showed up just a few times. This could be a read error, since a much larger clone is one nucleotide away. The J gene is TRBJ2-1, the V gene TRBV20-1; D uncertain. The J call may be in error: the DNA end matches TRBJ2-7 better. The CDR3 is 13 amino acids. Germline lookup yields CDR1 DFQATT and CDR2 SNEGSKA (reference sequence). The CDR3 reads CSARGISYNEQYF. In DNA, the CDR3 is TGCAGTGCTAGAGGGATCTCCTACAATGAGCAGTACTTC.

For this clonotype: A much more abundant neighbour one base away suggests this may be a read error. This chain links TRBV20-1 with TRBJ2-1; TRBD2 agrees at 9 bases. Germline-derived CDR1 and CDR2 are DFQATT and SNEGSKA (reference sequence). V was clipped by 5 bases and J by 14 bases; unmatched bases: 13. The CDR3 runs to 13 residues. CDR3 residues: CSARGGGAVNEFF. CDR3 in DNA: TGCAGTGCTCGGGGCGGGGGGGCCGTTAATGAGTTCTTC.